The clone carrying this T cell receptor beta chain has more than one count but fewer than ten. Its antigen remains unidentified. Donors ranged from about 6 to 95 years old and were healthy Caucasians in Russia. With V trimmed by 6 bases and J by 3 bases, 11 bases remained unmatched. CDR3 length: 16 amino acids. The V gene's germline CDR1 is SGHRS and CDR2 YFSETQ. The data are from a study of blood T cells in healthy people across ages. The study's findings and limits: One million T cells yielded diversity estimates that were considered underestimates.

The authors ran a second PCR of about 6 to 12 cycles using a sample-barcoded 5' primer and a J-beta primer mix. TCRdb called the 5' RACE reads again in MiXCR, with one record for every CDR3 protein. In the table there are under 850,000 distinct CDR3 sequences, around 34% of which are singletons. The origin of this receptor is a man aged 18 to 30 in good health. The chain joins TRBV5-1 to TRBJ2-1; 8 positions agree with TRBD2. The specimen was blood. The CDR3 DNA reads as TGCGCCAGCACTAAAACCGGGGGGGCTGGCTACAATGAGCAGTTCTTC. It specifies CASTKTGGAGYNEQFF. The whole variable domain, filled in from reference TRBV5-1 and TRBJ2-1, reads KAGVTQTPRYLIKTRGQQVTLSCSPISGHRSVSWYQQTPGQGLQFLFEYFSETQRNKGNFPGRFSGRQFSNSRSEMNVSTLELGDSALYLCASTKTGGAGYNEQFFGPGTRLTVL.